The 26 T cell receptor beta chains listed next were all sequenced from one sample in a study of OX40 agonist ivuxolimab in advanced cancers. Libraries were prepared by immunoSEQ multiplex PCR; TCRdb keeps only in-frame clonotypes and omits some of them. The sample carries 150,000 to 190,000 clones, 85% to 95% recorded once. This material consisted of CD4+ or CD8+ T cells sorted from blood, taken in a trial of the OX40 agonist ivuxolimab. Receptors were obtained from an adult with an advanced solid tumor such as melanoma, head and neck, liver or kidney cancer.

This chain connects TRBV2 to TRBJ2-5; D is perhaps TRBD2 (6 bases). Deletions cut 8 bases from V and 2 bases from J, with 15 bases between. Germline V gene sequence: CDR1 SNHLY, CDR2 FYNNEI. The CDR3 consists of 14 residues. In DNA form, the CDR3 reads TGTGCCAGCCTTATGAGCGGGTTACAAGAGACCCAGTACTTC. Translation: CASLMSGLQETQYF.

The J gene is TRBJ1-2, the V gene TRBV6-5; D might be TRBD1 (5 bases). Germline assignment: CDR1 MNHEY and CDR2 SVGAGI. The CDR3 runs 14 residues. V was shortened by 5 bases and J by 8 bases, with 18 bases between the two germline ends. The CDR3 is CASSGEGRVGGYTF. CDR3 DNA sequence: TGTGCCAGCAGTGGGGAGGGGAGGGTGGGAGGCTACACCTTC.

V gene TRBV15 combines with J gene TRBJ2-1; D is perhaps TRBD2 (6 bases). The germline CDR1 and CDR2 sequences are LNHNV and YYDKDF (reference sequence). This CDR3 contains 16 residues. Trimming shortened V by 1 base and J by 4 bases, and 14 bases separated the two germline ends. In DNA, the CDR3 is TGTGCCACCAGCAGAGGGGACTCCGAAACGTACAATGAGCAGTTCTTC. Encoded protein: CATSRGDSETYNEQFF. Full variable domain (remainder filled in from reference TRBV15 and TRBJ2-1): DAMVIQNPRYQVTQFGKPVTLSCSQTLNHNVMYWYQQKSSQAPKLLFHYYDKDFNNEADTPDNFQSRRPNTSFCFLDIRSPGLGDTAMYLCATSRGDSETYNEQFFGPGTRLTVL.

This rearrangement joins TRBV9 to TRBJ2-2; D ambiguous. Germline loops: CDR1 SGDLS, CDR2 YYNGEE. This CDR3 region has 15 residues. Trimming removed 0 bases from V and 6 bases from J, with 12 bases in between. CDR3 coding DNA: TGTGCCAGCAGCGTAGGATCCAGCGTGTCCGGGGAGCTGTTTTTT. Protein: CASSVGSSVSGELFF.

In its sample, this clone was seen once. The chain has TRBV28 and TRBJ1-3; tentatively, D is TRBD1 (5 bases). Germline CDR1 reads MDHEN; CDR2 reads SYDVKM. The CDR3 has 15 residues. The V end lost 11 bases, the J end lost 0 bases, and 17 bases lay between the germline ends. The CDR3 DNA reads TGTGCCGCAACCGGGGCGGATAGCTCTGGAAACACCATATATTTT. Protein sequence: CAATGADSSGNTIYF.

This clone has just one count. The rearrangement links TRBV10-1 to TRBJ2-1, with 9 nucleotides matching TRBD2. V was pared by 3 bases and J by 4 bases, with 7 bases of the junction left unmatched. CDR3 length: 16 residues. The V gene's germline CDR1 is WNHNN and CDR2 SYGVQD (reference sequence). This chain's CDR3 is CASSDGSGGRYNEQFF. The DNA of the CDR3 is TGCGCCAGCAGTGATGGTAGCGGGGGCCGTTACAATGAGCAGTTCTTC.

In its sample, this clone was seen once. This chain links TRBV5-1 with TRBJ2-2; 10 nucleotides line up with TRBD1. Germline CDR1 reads SGHRS; CDR2 reads YFSETQ. Trimming removed 0 bases from V and 4 bases from J; junction bases left unmatched: 12. This CDR3 has 19 amino acids. CDR3 protein: CASSLARDRGLSGTGELFF. The CDR3 nucleotides are TGCGCCAGCAGCTTGGCCCGGGACAGGGGCTTGTCGGGCACCGGGGAGCTGTTTTTT.

The chain links TRBV7-2 to TRBJ2-2; 7 nucleotides align to TRBD2. Germline V gene lookup returns CDR1 SGHTA and CDR2 FQGNSA. This CDR3 is 15 amino acids long. Germline trimming cut 7 bases from V and 0 bases from J; bases unmatched to any gene: 5. The DNA for the CDR3 is TGTGCCAGCACCCGAGCGGGGCCGAACACCGGGGAGCTGTTTTTT. The encoded protein is CASTRAGPNTGELFF.

This chain uses TRBV10-3 with TRBJ2-2, with D uncertain. From germline, CDR1 is ENHRY and CDR2 SYGVKD. V lost 7 bases and J lost 2, with 20 bases in between. The CDR3 totals 17 residues. The CDR3 DNA follows: TGTGCCATCACTATGAAGCCCCAGTTTTCCAACACCGGGGAGCTGTTTTTT. Translated, it gives CAITMKPQFSNTGELFF.

This chain joins TRBV5-4 and TRBJ2-2, with D perhaps matching TRBD1 (6 bases). The V end lost 3 bases, the J end lost 7 bases, and 16 bases lay between the germline ends. The length of the CDR3 is 15 residues. Germline V gives CDR1 SGHNT, CDR2 YYREEE (reference sequence). CDR3 residues: CASSSLGAAVGELFF. CDR3 DNA sequence: TGTGCCAGCAGCTCTTTGGGGGCCGCCGTCGGGGAGCTGTTTTTT.

This chain connects TRBV20-1 to TRBJ1-2; D is perhaps TRBD1 (5 bases). Germline CDR1 DFQATT, CDR2 SNEGSKA (reference sequence). Between the trimmed V and J ends, which lost 5 bases and 6 bases, there was a span of 10 bases. This CDR3 spans 11 amino acids. The CDR3 sequence: CSAGSRDGYTF. Here the CDR3 DNA reads TGCAGTGCTGGATCCAGGGATGGCTACACCTTC.

Comment on this clone: The conserved closing phenylalanine or tryptophan is absent in this CDR3, likely reflecting a read error. It is unclear where the CDR3 begins or ends on the DNA, so no DNA is shown, and the CDR3 is as TCRdb lists it. The CDR3 loop reads CASSLGGY. This chain links TRBV7-2 with TRBJ1-4. Germline CDR1 SGHTA, CDR2 FQGNSA. The CDR3 length equals 8 residues, ends included.

J is TRBJ1-2 and V is TRBV2; unclear D gene. Trimming removed 3 bases from V and 0 bases from J, with 8 bases in between. This CDR3 is 14 amino acids long. The germline gives CDR1 SNHLY, CDR2 FYNNEI. In DNA form, the CDR3 reads TGTGCCAGCAGTGACGGGCGGTCTAACTATGGCTACACCTTC. Translation: CASSDGRSNYGYTF.

This chain connects TRBV30 to TRBJ1-4; 9 bases agree with TRBD1. Germline V gene sequence: CDR1 GTSNPN, CDR2 SVGIG (reference sequence). The CDR3 spans 15 residues. V lost 3 bases, J lost 5 bases, and 7 bases stayed unmatched. CDR3 in amino acids: CAWSPPGQGNEKLFF. As DNA, the CDR3 is TGTGCCTGGAGCCCCCCCGGACAGGGGAATGAAAAACTGTTTTTT. Supplemented by reference TRBV30 and TRBJ1-4, the full variable domain reads SQTIHQWPATLVQPVGSPLSLECTVEGTSNPNLYWYRQAAGRGLQLLFYSVGIGQISSEVPQNLSASRPQDRQFILSSKKLLLSDSGFYLCAWSPPGQGNEKLFFGSGTQLSVL.

The chain employs TRBV27 and TRBJ2-5; perhaps TRBD1 as D (6 bases). The J call is in doubt because the DNA end fits TRBJ2-7 better. The CDR3 consists of 14 residues. The germline V gene encodes CDR1 MNHEY and CDR2 SMNVEV (reference sequence). The CDR3, as DNA: TGTGCCAGCAGTTTCGGACAGACGACCTACGAGCAGTACTTC. Amino acid sequence: CASSFGQTTYEQYF.

In this sample, this clone turned up once. The genes are TRBV28 and TRBJ2-3; 11 positions agree with TRBD2. Germline V gene data show CDR1 as MDHEN and CDR2 as SYDVKM. V was pared by 11 bases and J by 7 bases, with 5 bases of the junction left unmatched. This CDR3 is built from 12 residues. The CDR3 DNA sequence: TGTGCCGGAACTAGCGGGAGTAATACGCAGTATTTT. Protein product: CAGTSGSNTQYF.

The chain is built from TRBV27 and TRBJ2-1; 11 bases are shared with TRBD1. CDR1 is MNHEY and CDR2 is SMNVEV in the germline V gene (reference sequence). The CDR3 runs to 15 residues. The V gene end was trimmed by 8 bases and the J gene end by 6 bases; junction bases not matched to a gene: 9. CDR3 in amino acids: CASRKSGTGGNEQFF. As DNA, the CDR3 is TGTGCCAGCCGAAAATCCGGGACAGGGGGCAATGAGCAGTTCTTC.

The V call is TRBV7-2, the J call TRBJ2-7, with TRBD2 as a possible D gene (5 bases). Germline CDR1 reads SGHTA; CDR2 reads FQGNSA. The CDR3 contains 15 residues. The V and J ends lost 1 base and 0 bases respectively, with 10 bases between them. The CDR3 nucleotides read TGTGCCAGCAGCTTAGAGTGGAGGAGCTCCTACGAGCAGTACTTC. Translated: CASSLEWRSSYEQYF.

The chain combines TRBV13 with TRBJ2-7, with 7 bases lining up with TRBD2. J lost 6 bases, V lost 4 bases, and 3 bases had no gene match. The CDR3 is 12 residues long. Per germline, CDR1 PRHDT and CDR2 FYEKMQ (reference sequence). Written as DNA, the CDR3 is TGTGCCAGCAGCTGGGGGGGATCCGAGCAGTACTTC. Protein product: CASSWGGSEQYF.

This clone occurred once. At the DNA level, this CDR3 is encoded by other sequences in the same sample as well. V usage is TRBV5-1 and J usage is TRBJ2-5; D gene unclear. CDR3 length equals 12 residues. V dropped 4 bases and J dropped 0 bases, with 4 bases sitting between them. CDR1 and CDR2 from the germline V gene are SGHRS and YFSETQ. As DNA, the CDR3 is TGCGCCAGCAGCCTGTACCAAGAGACCCAGTACTTC. Its protein is CASSLYQETQYF.

The chain employs TRBV6-5 and TRBJ2-7; D ambiguous. Germline V gene data show CDR1 as MNHEY and CDR2 as SVGAGI. Trimming took 8 bases from V and 6 from J, leaving 17 bases between them. The CDR3 totals 13 residues. The CDR3 coding sequence is TGTGCCAGCCGCAGCCTGGGTTCCCGCGAGCAGTACTTC. It translates to CASRSLGSREQYF.

The J gene is TRBJ2-1, the V gene TRBV4-3; 10 bases map to TRBD2. Losses at the gene ends were 0 bases for V and 0 bases for J; bases not matched to a gene: 2. Per germline, CDR1 LGHNA and CDR2 YSLEER. The CDR3 extends over 17 amino acids. The CDR3 DNA is TGCGCCAGCAGCCAAGATCCTAGCGGGAGCTCCTACAATGAGCAGTTCTTC. This translates into CASSQDPSGSSYNEQFF.

This chain links TRBV5-1 with TRBJ2-5, with unresolved D. Per the germline V gene, CDR1 is SGHRS and CDR2 is YFSETQ. This CDR3 has 12 amino acids. V was cut by 1 base and J by 2 bases, with 3 bases left in between. CDR3 DNA: TGCGCCAGCAGCTTGCTACAAGAGACCCAGTACTTC. Translation: CASSLLQETQYF.

V usage is TRBV5-6 and J usage is TRBJ2-4; possibly TRBD1 or TRBD2 for D (5 bases each). The CDR3 runs to 14 residues. Trimming left V 2 bases short and J 6 bases short, with 12 bases between. Germline V CDR1 and CDR2: SGHDT, YYEEEE. The CDR3 sequence is CASSFTGGGNIQYF. The CDR3 DNA reads TGTGCCAGCAGCTTCACAGGAGGTGGAAACATTCAGTACTTC.

This clone was seen a single time. The genes are TRBV6-6 and TRBJ1-1, with 8 bases aligning to TRBD1. Germline values: CDR1 MNHNY, CDR2 SVGAGI (reference sequence). CDR3 length: 14 residues. Trimming cost V 10 bases and J 1 base; bases outside gene matches: 8. The CDR3 is CATRDRGQNTEAFF. The CDR3 coding sequence is TGTGCCACACGAGACAGGGGCCAGAACACTGAAGCTTTCTTT.

J is TRBJ1-2 and V is TRBV9; D gene uncertain. V was pared by 8 bases and J by 6 bases, with 11 bases between. The CDR3 is 11 amino acids. Germline V gene data show CDR1 as SGDLS and CDR2 as YYNGEE. As DNA, the CDR3 is TGTGCCAGTCAAGGAGTGCATGGCTACACCTTC. It encodes CASQGVHGYTF.